These 29 T cell receptor beta chains were sequenced from one sample in a study of T cell changes during pregnancy in multiple sclerosis. Clones were read by immunoSEQ multiplex PCR, and TCRdb kept only the in-frame ones, dropping some. The repertoire holds approximately 20,000 clones, approximately 88% seen once, with 4.5% to 7% in the top ten. This specimen consisted of CD8+ T cells from peripheral blood mononuclear cells, obtained after pregnancy. These receptor sequences come from a female donor in good health, enrolled as a control in a pregnancy study.

The CDR3 sequence: CASRQGAGYGYTF. The DNA for the CDR3 is TGTGCCAGTCGACAGGGGGCCGGCTATGGCTACACCTTC. J is TRBJ1-2 and V is TRBV6-5; 10 nucleotides agree with TRBD1. Germline V gene sequence: CDR1 MNHEY, CDR2 SVGAGI. Unmatched junction bases numbered 5, after V lost 9 bases and J lost 4 bases. The CDR3 covers 13 residues.

Relative to its sample, this clone is medium-sized. J is TRBJ1-3 and V is TRBV2; D is perhaps TRBD1 (5 bases). From germline, CDR1 is SNHLY and CDR2 FYNNEI. This CDR3 has 15 residues. V was shortened by 6 bases and J by 4 bases, with 16 bases between the two germline ends. The CDR3 bases are TGTGCCAGCAGACTCGACAGTAGTGGGGGAAACACCATATATTTT. Its protein product is CASRLDSSGGNTIYF. Together with reference TRBV2 and TRBJ1-3, the CDR3 gives the full variable domain: EPEVTQTPSHQVTQMGQEVILRCVPISNHLYFYWYRQILGQKVEFLVSFYNNEISEKSEIFDDQFSVERPDGSNFTLKIRSTKLEDSAMYFCASRLDSSGGNTIYFGEGSWLTVV.

The chain couples TRBV6-5 to TRBJ1-6; 7 bases align to TRBD1. CDR3 size: 14 residues. The ends lost 2 bases at V and 10 bases at J; junction bases unmatched: 5. Germline-derived CDR1 and CDR2 are MNHEY and SVGAGI. CDR3 loop: CASSYGQDQSPLHF. The CDR3 nucleotides are TGTGCCAGCAGTTACGGACAGGATCAATCACCCCTCCACTTT.

The V gene is TRBV14, the J gene TRBJ2-3; 13 bases are shared with TRBD2. Per germline, CDR1 SGHDN and CDR2 FVKESK. With V trimmed by 3 bases and J by 4 bases, 7 bases remained unmatched. The CDR3 length is 17 residues. The CDR3 here is CASSQTLAGGPADTQYF. The CDR3 nucleotides are TGTGCCAGCAGCCAGACACTAGCGGGGGGGCCGGCAGATACGCAGTATTTT.

The V gene is TRBV11-1, the J gene TRBJ1-2, with TRBD1 matching over 9 bases. This CDR3 comprises 15 residues. With 4 bases clipped from V and 8 bases from J, the junction kept 11 bases outside the gene matches. Germline CDR1 is SGHAT and CDR2 is FQDESV (reference sequence). In nucleotides, the CDR3 is TGTGCCAGCAGCTCCCCGGGACAGGGCAGGAGAGGCTACACCTTC. This gives the protein CASSSPGQGRRGYTF.

V gene TRBV6-6 combines with J gene TRBJ1-5, with no clear D. Germline CDR1 reads MNHNY; CDR2 reads SVGAGI (reference sequence). The V end lost 0 bases, the J end lost 0 bases, and 6 bases lay between the germline ends. This CDR3 contains 15 residues. The CDR3 sequence is CASSYSRVSNQPQHF. The CDR3 DNA reads TGTGCCAGCAGTTACTCCCGGGTTAGCAATCAGCCCCAGCATTTT.

The chain is built from TRBV6-4 and TRBJ2-1, with no clear D. CDR3 length: 15 amino acids. The V end was cut by 5 bases, the J end by 6 bases, with 17 bases between. Germline values: CDR1 MRHNA, CDR2 SNTAGT. In DNA form, the CDR3 reads TGTGCCAGCAGTCTAAGAGCCGAGGCCGCCAATGAGCAGTTCTTC. Translating it yields CASSLRAEAANEQFF.

The gene calls are TRBV27 and TRBJ2-3; 8 bases are a match to TRBD2. There are 18 residues in the CDR3. The V gene end was trimmed by 3 bases and the J gene end by 0 bases; junction bases not matched to a gene: 11. Germline V gene sequence: CDR1 MNHEY, CDR2 SMNVEV (reference sequence). CDR3 loop: CASSFSGGGLPSTDTQYF. The DNA for the CDR3 is TGTGCCAGCAGTTTCTCCGGGGGGGGACTCCCTAGCACAGATACGCAGTATTTT.

The chain recombines TRBV7-6 with TRBJ1-2, with 8 bases lining up with TRBD1. The CDR3 covers 19 residues. V lost 5 bases to trimming and J lost 3 bases; unmatched junction nucleotides: 20. Germline CDR1 and CDR2: SGHVS and FNYEAQ. This CDR3 reads CASSPSQGASLAAHYGYTF. The CDR3 DNA follows: TGTGCCAGCAGCCCCAGTCAGGGGGCCTCCCTCGCGGCGCACTATGGCTACACCTTC.

The chain combines TRBV2 with TRBJ1-1; D is possibly TRBD1 (5 bases). Germline V gene data show CDR1 as SNHLY and CDR2 as FYNNEI. This CDR3 comprises 12 residues. Between the trimmed V and J ends, which lost 9 bases and 8 bases, there was a span of 16 bases. The CDR3 DNA reads TGTGCCAGGACCCTGGACGGGGGAGAAGCTTTCTTT. It codes for CARTLDGGEAFF. Supplemented by reference TRBV2 and TRBJ1-1, the full variable domain reads EPEVTQTPSHQVTQMGQEVILRCVPISNHLYFYWYRQILGQKVEFLVSFYNNEISEKSEIFDDQFSVERPDGSNFTLKIRSTKLEDSAMYFCARTLDGGEAFFGQGTRLTVV.

This clone was detected only a few times. The J gene is TRBJ1-3, the V gene TRBV9; TRBD1 is a possible D gene (5 bases). In germline, CDR1 is SGDLS, CDR2 YYNGEE. This CDR3 region has 15 residues. Trimming removed 4 bases from V and 4 bases from J, with 15 bases in between. As DNA, the CDR3 is TGTGCCAGCAGCTCTGGGACTAATCCCGGAAACACCATATATTTT. Protein sequence: CASSSGTNPGNTIYF. The whole variable domain, filled in from reference TRBV9 and TRBJ1-3, reads DSGVTQTPKHLITATGQRVTLRCSPRSGDLSVYWYQQSLDQGLQFLIQYYNGEERAKGNILERFSAQQFPDLHSELNLSSLELGDSALYFCASSSGTNPGNTIYFGEGSWLTVV.

This chain links TRBV5-4 with TRBJ2-5; 11 bases are shared with TRBD1. This CDR3 is 16 amino acids long. The V segment lost 5 bases and the J segment 2 bases; nucleotides outside the gene matches: 8. Germline loops: CDR1 SGHNT, CDR2 YYREEE (reference sequence). Here the CDR3 DNA reads TGTGCCAGCAGGCCAACCGGGGACAGGGGGCAAGAGACCCAGTACTTC. Translating it yields CASRPTGDRGQETQYF.

V gene TRBV4-3 combines with J gene TRBJ2-2; possible D gene TRBD2, 6 bases. CDR1 is LGHNA, CDR2 YSLEER, per germline. Trimming stripped 4 bases from V and 7 bases from J, with 13 bases between. The CDR3 runs to 14 residues. CDR3: CASSPGLGGGELFF. CDR3 in DNA: TGCGCCAGCAGCCCCGGACTGGGGGGCGGGGAGCTGTTTTTT.

The chain joins TRBV5-4 to TRBJ2-1; TRBD2 matches 16 bases. V trimming: 4 bases; J trimming: 7 bases; junction bases outside the gene matches: 2. The germline CDR1 and CDR2 sequences are SGHNT and YYREEE (reference sequence). The CDR3 runs to 15 residues. The CDR3, as DNA: TGTGCCAGCAGCGGGACTAGCGGGGGGGGGAATGAGCAGTTCTTC. Its protein product is CASSGTSGGGNEQFF.

The chain carries TRBV15 and TRBJ1-1, with 9 bases identical to TRBD1. CDR1 is LNHNV, CDR2 YYDKDF, per germline (reference sequence). The CDR3 consists of 15 residues. The V and J ends lost 2 bases and 3 bases, in that order; junction bases with no gene match: 4. CDR3 amino acids: CATSRRTGVYTEAFF. The CDR3 DNA reads as TGTGCCACCAGCAGACGGACAGGGGTGTACACTGAAGCTTTCTTT.

This chain joins TRBV4-3 and TRBJ2-3; 10 positions match TRBD2. CDR1 is LGHNA, CDR2 YSLEER, per germline. V lost 1 base, J lost 3 bases, and 16 bases stayed unmatched. This CDR3 has 20 amino acids. This CDR3 reads CASSQVYPAGGLSTTDTQYF. The CDR3 DNA reads TGCGCCAGCAGCCAAGTTTATCCAGCGGGGGGGCTGAGCACAACAGATACGCAGTATTTT.

A single count supports this clone. This chain links TRBV7-9 with TRBJ2-7; TRBD1 aligns across 10 bases. Trimming removed 0 bases from V and 2 bases from J; junction bases left unmatched: 4. The CDR3 length is 16 residues. Germline V gene sequence: CDR1 SEHNR, CDR2 FQNEAQ (reference sequence). The CDR3 loop is CASSLARTGGAYEQYF. The CDR3 DNA follows: TGTGCCAGCAGCTTAGCTAGGACAGGGGGGGCCTACGAGCAGTACTTC. The full variable domain, with the rest looked up from reference TRBV7-9 and TRBJ2-7, is DTGVSQNPRHKITKRGQNVTFRCDPISEHNRLYWYRQTLGQGPEFLTYFQNEAQLEKSRLLSDRFSAERPKGSFSTLEIQRTEQGDSAMYLCASSLARTGGAYEQYFGPGTRLTVT.

This clone was observed a single time. V gene TRBV11-2 combines with J gene TRBJ1-5; possibly TRBD1 for D (6 bases). Trimming left V 0 bases short and J 7 bases short, with 10 bases between. The CDR3 contains 14 residues. Germline V gene lookup returns CDR1 SGHAT and CDR2 FQNNGV. The CDR3 nucleotides read TGTGCCAGCAGCTTAGAGGGGGGGGGCCAGCCCCAGCATTTT. This gives the protein CASSLEGGGQPQHF.

This chain uses TRBV7-9 with TRBJ2-7; 11 bases map to TRBD1. This CDR3 contains 14 residues. Germline lookup yields CDR1 SEHNR and CDR2 FQNEAQ (reference sequence). J lost 4 bases, V lost 4 bases, and 3 bases had no gene match. In nucleotides, the CDR3 is TGTGCCAGCAGCTCGGACAGGGGGCAATACGAGCAGTACTTC. Its protein is CASSSDRGQYEQYF.

The gene calls are TRBV21-1 and TRBJ2-5; the tabulated D call, TRBD1, remains unverified against the DNA. TRBV21-1 is a pseudogene locus. CDR3 length: 16 amino acids. The CDR3 nucleotides are TGTGCCAGCAGCAAAGTTCCTGGCGTCAGGGAAGAGACCCAGTACTTC. Encoded protein: CASSKVPGVREETQYF.

This clone has a single count. V is TRBV29-1 and J is TRBJ1-1; 7 bases line up with TRBD1. CDR3 length: 15 residues. V shed 0 bases, J shed 3 bases, and the junction held 7 bases outside the gene matches. CDR1 and CDR2 from the germline V gene are SQVTM and ANQGSEA. The CDR3 DNA reads as TGCAGCGTTGAAGATCCCAGGGGGAGAGACACTGAAGCTTTCTTT. Protein sequence: CSVEDPRGRDTEAFF.

V and J are TRBV30 and TRBJ1-2, with TRBD1 matching over 9 bases. CDR3 length: 14 residues. Germline V lookup: CDR1 GTSNPN, CDR2 SVGIG (reference sequence). Trimming removed 0 bases from V and 6 bases from J; junction bases left unmatched: 5. Written as DNA, the CDR3 is TGTGCCTGGAGTGTACAAGGGACAGGGAATGGCTACACCTTC. Translation: CAWSVQGTGNGYTF.

This rearrangement joins TRBV25-1 to TRBJ2-5; 7 bases are a match to TRBD1. This CDR3 has 16 amino acids. The junction had 7 bases not matched to a gene; V was cut back by 0 bases and J by 3 bases. Germline V lookup: CDR1 MGHDK, CDR2 SYGVNS. The CDR3 DNA reads as TGTGCCAGCAGTGAATATTCGGGGACAGAGAAAGAGACCCAGTACTTC. Amino acids: CASSEYSGTEKETQYF.

The chain combines TRBV4-1 with TRBJ2-7; 11 bases map to TRBD1. There are 15 residues in the CDR3. Per the germline V gene, CDR1 is MGHRA and CDR2 is YSYEKL. Unmatched junction bases numbered 5, after V lost 5 bases and J lost 2 bases. The CDR3 loop is CASSVSGQGAYEQYF. For the CDR3, the DNA is TGCGCCAGCAGCGTGTCGGGACAGGGGGCCTACGAGCAGTACTTC.

The chain joins TRBV7-9 to TRBJ2-1; TRBD1 matches at 7 bases. CDR1 is SEHNR, CDR2 FQNEAQ, per germline (reference sequence). V lost 5 bases to trimming and J lost 4 bases; unmatched junction nucleotides: 8. This CDR3 is 15 amino acids long. The CDR3 spells CASSPRDSTYNEQFF. The CDR3 DNA is TGTGCCAGCAGCCCCAGGGACAGCACATACAATGAGCAGTTCTTC.

The chain recombines TRBV7-9 with TRBJ1-6, with 8 bases identical to TRBD1. The germline V gene has CDR1 SEHNR and CDR2 FQNEAQ (reference sequence). This CDR3 contains 16 residues. The V and J ends lost 1 base and 4 bases, in that order; junction bases with no gene match: 3. CDR3 coding DNA: TGTGCCAGCAGCTTAGGTGACAGGGGATATAATTCACCCCTCCACTTT. Amino acids: CASSLGDRGYNSPLHF.

V usage is TRBV30 and J usage is TRBJ1-2; D gene ambiguous. Germline V gene data show CDR1 as GTSNPN and CDR2 as SVGIG (reference sequence). The CDR3 totals 12 residues. V was pared by 3 bases and J by 6 bases, with 11 bases between. CDR3 nucleotides: TGTGCCTGGAGCAGGAGCGGGGATGGCTACACCTTC. Encoded protein: CAWSRSGDGYTF.

V and J are TRBV29-1 and TRBJ2-3, with TRBD2 matching 7 bases. Germline V gene sequence: CDR1 SQVTM, CDR2 ANQGSEA. Trimming cost V 3 bases and J 2 bases; bases outside gene matches: 5. The CDR3 runs to 14 residues. The DNA for the CDR3 is TGCAGCGTTGAGGGCGGGGGATACACAGATACGCAGTATTTT. Amino acid sequence: CSVEGGGYTDTQYF.

DNA of the CDR3: TGTGCCAGCAGCTTAGGAGAGAACACTGAAGCTTTCTTT. It translates to CASSLGENTEAFF. The chain recombines TRBV7-6 with TRBJ1-1, with unresolved D. V lost 1 base and J 1 base, leaving 4 bases between the germline ends. The CDR3 contains 13 residues. Germline V gene lookup returns CDR1 SGHVS and CDR2 FNYEAQ.